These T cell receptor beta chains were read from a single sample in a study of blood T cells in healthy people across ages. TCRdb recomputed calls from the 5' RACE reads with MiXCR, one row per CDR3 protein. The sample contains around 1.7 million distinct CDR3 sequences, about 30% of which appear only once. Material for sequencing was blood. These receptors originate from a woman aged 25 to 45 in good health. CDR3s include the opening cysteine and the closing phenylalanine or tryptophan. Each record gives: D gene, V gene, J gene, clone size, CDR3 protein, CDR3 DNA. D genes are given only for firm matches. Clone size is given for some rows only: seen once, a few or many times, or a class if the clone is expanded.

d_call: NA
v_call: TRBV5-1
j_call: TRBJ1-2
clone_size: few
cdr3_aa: CASSPEGGQGYTF
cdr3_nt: TGCGCCAGCAGCCCGGAGGGGGGGCAGGGCTACACCTTC

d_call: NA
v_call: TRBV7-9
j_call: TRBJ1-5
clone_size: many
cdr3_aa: CASSSSGEGMGYNQPQHF
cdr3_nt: TGTGCCAGCAGTTCCTCGGGTGAGGGGATGGGGTACAATCAGCCCCAGCATTTT

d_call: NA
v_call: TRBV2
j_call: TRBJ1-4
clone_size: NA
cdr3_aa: CASSAGEGEKLFF
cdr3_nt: TGTGCCAGCAGCGCAGGGGAAGGTGAAAAACTGTTTTTT

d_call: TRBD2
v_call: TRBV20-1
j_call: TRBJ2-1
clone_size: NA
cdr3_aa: CSASGAYSSDEQFF
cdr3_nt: TGCAGTGCGAGCGGGGCATACTCCAGCGATGAGCAGTTCTTC

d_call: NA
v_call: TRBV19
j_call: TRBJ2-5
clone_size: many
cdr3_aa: CASSARRQPRETQYF
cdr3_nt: TGTGCCAGTAGTGCTCGCCGACAGCCGAGGGAGACCCAGTACTTC

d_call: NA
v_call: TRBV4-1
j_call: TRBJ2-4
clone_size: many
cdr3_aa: CASSLPVIAGKNIQYF
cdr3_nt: TGCGCCAGCAGCCTACCAGTGATAGCCGGCAAAAACATTCAGTACTTC

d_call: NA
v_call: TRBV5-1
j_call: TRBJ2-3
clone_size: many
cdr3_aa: CASSLAWTATDTQYF
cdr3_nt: TGCGCCAGCAGCTTGGCTTGGACAGCCACAGATACGCAGTATTTT

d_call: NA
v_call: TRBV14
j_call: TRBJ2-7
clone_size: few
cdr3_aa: CASSQGSRASYEQYF
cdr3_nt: TGTGCCAGCAGCCAAGGATCCAGGGCTTCCTACGAGCAGTACTTC

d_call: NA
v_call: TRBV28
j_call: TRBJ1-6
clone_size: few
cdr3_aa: CASSDSRANSPLHF
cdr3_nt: TGTGCCAGCAGTGATTCAAGGGCGAATTCACCCCTCCACTTT

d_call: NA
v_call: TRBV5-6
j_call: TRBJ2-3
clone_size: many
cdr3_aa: CASSFEGADVGTQYF
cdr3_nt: TGTGCCAGCAGCTTTGAGGGAGCCGACGTGGGTACGCAGTATTTT

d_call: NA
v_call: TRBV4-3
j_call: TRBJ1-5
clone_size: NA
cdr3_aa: CASSQDWTQPQHF
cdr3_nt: TGCGCCAGCAGCCAAGATTGGACCCAGCCCCAGCATTTT

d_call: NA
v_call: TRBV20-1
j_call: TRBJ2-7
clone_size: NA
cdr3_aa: CSARVPGLPYEQYF
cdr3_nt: TGCAGTGCTAGAGTACCGGGATTGCCCTACGAGCAGTACTTC

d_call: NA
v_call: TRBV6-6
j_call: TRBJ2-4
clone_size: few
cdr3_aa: CASSSSGTGKNIQYF
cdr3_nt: TGTGCCAGCAGTTCCTCCGGGACTGGCAAAAACATTCAGTACTTC

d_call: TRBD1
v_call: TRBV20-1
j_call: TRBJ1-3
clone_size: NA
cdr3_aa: CSAELQGVGNTIYF
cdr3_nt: TGCAGTGCCGAACTCCAGGGGGTAGGAAACACCATATATTTT

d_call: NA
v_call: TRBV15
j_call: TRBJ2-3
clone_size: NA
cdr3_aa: CATSRDSDTQYF
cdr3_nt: TGTGCCACCAGCAGAGATTCGGATACGCAGTATTTT

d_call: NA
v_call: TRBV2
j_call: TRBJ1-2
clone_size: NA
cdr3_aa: CASSEALGTNGYTF
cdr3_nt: TGTGCCAGCAGTGAGGCGCTCGGGACGAACGGCTACACCTTC

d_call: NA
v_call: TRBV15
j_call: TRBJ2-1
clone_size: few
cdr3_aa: CATSRGLGDEQFF
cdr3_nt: TGTGCCACCAGCAGGGGATTGGGCGATGAGCAGTTCTTC

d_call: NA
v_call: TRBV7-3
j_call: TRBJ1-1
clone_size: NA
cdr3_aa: CASRGGANPEAFF
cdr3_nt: TGTGCCAGCAGGGGGGGGGCCAACCCTGAAGCTTTCTTT

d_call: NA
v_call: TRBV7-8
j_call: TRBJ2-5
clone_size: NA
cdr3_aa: CAGSLVGSKETQYF
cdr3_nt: TGTGCCGGCAGCTTAGTAGGCTCAAAAGAGACCCAGTACTTC

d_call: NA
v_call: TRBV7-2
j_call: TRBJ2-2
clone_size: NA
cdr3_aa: CASSLNVSGELFF
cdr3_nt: TGTGCCAGCAGCTTGAACGTGTCCGGGGAGCTGTTTTTT

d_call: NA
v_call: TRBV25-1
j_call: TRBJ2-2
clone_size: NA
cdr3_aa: CASSEWSQGANTGELFF
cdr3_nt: TGTGCCAGCAGTGAATGGTCCCAGGGAGCGAACACCGGGGAGCTGTTTTTT

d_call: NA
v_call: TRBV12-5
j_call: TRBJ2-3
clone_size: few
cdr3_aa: CASPELAKTDTQYF
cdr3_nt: TGTGCTAGTCCCGAGCTAGCGAAAACAGATACGCAGTATTTT

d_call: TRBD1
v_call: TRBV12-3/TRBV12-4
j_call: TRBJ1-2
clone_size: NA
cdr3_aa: CASNPTGGVYGYTF
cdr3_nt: TGTGCCAGCAACCCGACAGGGGGGGTCTATGGCTACACCTTC

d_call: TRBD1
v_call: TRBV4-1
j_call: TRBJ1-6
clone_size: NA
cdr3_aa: CASSQDGQGINSPLHF
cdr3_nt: TGCGCCAGCAGCCAGGATGGACAGGGGATCAATTCACCCCTCCACTTT

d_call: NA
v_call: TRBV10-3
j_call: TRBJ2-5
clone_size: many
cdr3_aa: CAIGAGQETQYF
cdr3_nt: TGTGCCATCGGAGCAGGTCAAGAGACCCAGTACTTC

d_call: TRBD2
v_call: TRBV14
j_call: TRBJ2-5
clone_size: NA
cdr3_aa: CASSQAPGLAGPRRQYF
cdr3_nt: TGTGCCAGCAGCCAAGCCCCCGGACTAGCGGGGCCTCGGCGCCAGTACTTC

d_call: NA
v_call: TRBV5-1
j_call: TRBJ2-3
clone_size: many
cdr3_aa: CASSLDTDTQYF
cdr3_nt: TGTGCCAGCAGCTTAGACACAGATACGCAGTATTTT

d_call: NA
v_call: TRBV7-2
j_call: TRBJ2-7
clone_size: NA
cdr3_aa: CASSFRLGEQYF
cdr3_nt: TGTGCCAGCAGCTTTAGATTGGGCGAGCAGTACTTC

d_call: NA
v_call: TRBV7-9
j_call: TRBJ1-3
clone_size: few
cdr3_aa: CASSFRGAIYF
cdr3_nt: TGTGCCAGCAGCTTCCGGGGCGCCATATATTTT

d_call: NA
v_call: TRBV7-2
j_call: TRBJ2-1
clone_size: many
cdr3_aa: CASSSPWGYNEQFF
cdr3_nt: TGTGCCAGCAGCTCCCCGTGGGGGTACAATGAGCAGTTCTTC

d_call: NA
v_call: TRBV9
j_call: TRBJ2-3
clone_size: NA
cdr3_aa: CASSVDGAPADTQYF
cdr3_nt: TGTGCCAGCAGCGTAGACGGGGCGCCCGCAGATACGCAGTATTTT

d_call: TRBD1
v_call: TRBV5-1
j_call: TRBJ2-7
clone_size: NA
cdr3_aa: CACSSTGSYEQYF
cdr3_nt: TGCGCCTGCAGCTCGACAGGGTCCTACGAGCAGTACTTC

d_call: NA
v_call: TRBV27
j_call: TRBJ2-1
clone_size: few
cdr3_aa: CASRWGGAGSSYNEQFF
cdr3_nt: TGTGCCAGCAGATGGGGGGGGGCAGGAAGCTCCTACAATGAGCAGTTCTTC

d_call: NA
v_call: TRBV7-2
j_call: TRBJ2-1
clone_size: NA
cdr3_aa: CASSPGLAAETQFF
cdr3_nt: TGTGCCAGCAGCCCGGGGCTGGCGGCGGAGACCCAGTTCTTC

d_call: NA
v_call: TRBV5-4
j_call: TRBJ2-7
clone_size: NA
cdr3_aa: CACSVPGGVGAYYEQYF
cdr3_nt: TGTGCCTGCAGCGTCCCCGGAGGGGTTGGAGCCTACTACGAGCAGTACTTC

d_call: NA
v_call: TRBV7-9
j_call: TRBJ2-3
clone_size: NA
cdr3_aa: CASSELRGRDTQYF
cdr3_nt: TGTGCCAGCAGCGAACTACGGGGACGCGATACGCAGTATTTT

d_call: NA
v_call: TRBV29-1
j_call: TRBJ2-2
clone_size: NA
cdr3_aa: CSAARTGTNTGELFF
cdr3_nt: TGCAGCGCGGCCCGAACAGGGACGAACACCGGGGAGCTGTTTTTT

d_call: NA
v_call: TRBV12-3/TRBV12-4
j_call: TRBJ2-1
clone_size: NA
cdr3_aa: CAGQIGQLYNEQFF
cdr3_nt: TGTGCCGGCCAAATCGGACAGCTCTACAATGAGCAGTTCTTC

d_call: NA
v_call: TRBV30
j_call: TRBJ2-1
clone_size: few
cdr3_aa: CAWSRGGNEQFF
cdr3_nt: TGTGCCTGGAGTAGAGGGGGCAATGAGCAGTTCTTC

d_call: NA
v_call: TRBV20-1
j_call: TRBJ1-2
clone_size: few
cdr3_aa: CSGVGVEGYTF
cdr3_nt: TGCAGTGGGGTGGGGGTTGAAGGCTACACCTTC

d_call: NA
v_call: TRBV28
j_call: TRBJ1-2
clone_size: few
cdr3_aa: CASGLPANYGYTF
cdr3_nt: TGTGCCAGCGGACTTCCAGCTAACTATGGCTACACCTTC

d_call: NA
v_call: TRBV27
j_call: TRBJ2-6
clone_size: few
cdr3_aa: CASSFRTMSSGANVLTF
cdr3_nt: TGTGCCAGCAGTTTCCGCACAATGAGCTCTGGGGCCAACGTCCTGACTTTC

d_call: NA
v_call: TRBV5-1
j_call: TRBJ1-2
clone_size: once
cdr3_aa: CASSTGQYLYGYTF
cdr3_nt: TGCGCCAGCAGCACCGGACAGTACTTGTATGGCTACACCTTC

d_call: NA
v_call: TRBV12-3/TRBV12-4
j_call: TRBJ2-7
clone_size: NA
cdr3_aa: CASSFLEGNEQYF
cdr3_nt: TGTGCCAGCAGTTTTCTAGAGGGGAACGAGCAGTACTTC

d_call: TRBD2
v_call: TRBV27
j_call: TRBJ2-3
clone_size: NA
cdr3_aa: CAQNQPGGADTQYF
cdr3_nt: TGTGCCCAAAATCAACCCGGGGGGGCAGATACGCAGTATTTT

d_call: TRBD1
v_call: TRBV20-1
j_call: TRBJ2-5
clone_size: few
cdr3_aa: CSAQVQGAGTQYF
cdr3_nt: TGCAGTGCTCAAGTTCAGGGGGCAGGGACCCAGTACTTC